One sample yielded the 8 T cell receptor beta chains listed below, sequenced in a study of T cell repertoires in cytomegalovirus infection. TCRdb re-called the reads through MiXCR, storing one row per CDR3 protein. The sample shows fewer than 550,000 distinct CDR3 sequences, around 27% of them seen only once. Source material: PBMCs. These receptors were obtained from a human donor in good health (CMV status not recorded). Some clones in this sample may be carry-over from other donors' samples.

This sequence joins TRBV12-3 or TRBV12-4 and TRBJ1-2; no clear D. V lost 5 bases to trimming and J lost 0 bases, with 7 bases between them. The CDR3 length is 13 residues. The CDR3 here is CASSPRPNYGYTF. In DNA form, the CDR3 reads TGTGCCAGCAGTCCCCGTCCTAACTATGGCTACACCTTC.

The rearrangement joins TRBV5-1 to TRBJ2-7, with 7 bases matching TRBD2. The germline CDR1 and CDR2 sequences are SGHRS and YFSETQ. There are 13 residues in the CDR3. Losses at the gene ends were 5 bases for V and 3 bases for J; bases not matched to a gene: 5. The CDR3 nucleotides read TGCGCCAGCAGTCTAGCGGACGGCTACGAGCAGTACTTC. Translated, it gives CASSLADGYEQYF.

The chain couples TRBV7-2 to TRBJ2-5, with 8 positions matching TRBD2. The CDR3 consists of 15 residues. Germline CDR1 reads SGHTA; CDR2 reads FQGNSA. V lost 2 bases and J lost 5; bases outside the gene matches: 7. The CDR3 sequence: CASSLTPGGVETQYF. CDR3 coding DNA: TGTGCCAGCAGCTTAACTCCGGGAGGGGTGGAGACCCAGTACTTC.

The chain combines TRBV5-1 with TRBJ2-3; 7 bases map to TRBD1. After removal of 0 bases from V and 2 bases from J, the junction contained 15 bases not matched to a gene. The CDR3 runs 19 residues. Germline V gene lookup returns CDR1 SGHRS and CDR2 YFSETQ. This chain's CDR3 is CASSLGVTPGQHITDTQYF. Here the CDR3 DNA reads TGCGCCAGCAGCTTGGGGGTGACGCCGGGACAGCACATCACAGATACGCAGTATTTT. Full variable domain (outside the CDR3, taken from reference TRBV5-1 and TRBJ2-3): KAGVTQTPRYLIKTRGQQVTLSCSPISGHRSVSWYQQTPGQGLQFLFEYFSETQRNKGNFPGRFSGRQFSNSRSEMNVSTLELGDSALYLCASSLGVTPGQHITDTQYFGPGTRLTVL.

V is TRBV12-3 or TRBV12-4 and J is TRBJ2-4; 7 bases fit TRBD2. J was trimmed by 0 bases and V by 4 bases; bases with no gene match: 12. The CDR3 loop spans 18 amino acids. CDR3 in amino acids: CASSSAGDWVIAKNIQYF. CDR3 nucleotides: TGTGCCAGCAGTTCCGCGGGGGATTGGGTAATAGCCAAAAACATTCAGTACTTC.

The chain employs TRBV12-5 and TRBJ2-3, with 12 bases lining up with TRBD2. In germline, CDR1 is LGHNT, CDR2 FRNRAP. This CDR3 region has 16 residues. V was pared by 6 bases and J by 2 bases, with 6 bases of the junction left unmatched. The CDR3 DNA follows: TGTGCTAGTGGCCCGGGACTAGCGGGTTACACAGATACGCAGTATTTT. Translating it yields CASGPGLAGYTDTQYF.

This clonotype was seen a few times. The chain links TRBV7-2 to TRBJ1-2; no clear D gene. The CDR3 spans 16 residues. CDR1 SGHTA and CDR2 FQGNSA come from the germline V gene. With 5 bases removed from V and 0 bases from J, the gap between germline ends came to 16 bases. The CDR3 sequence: CASSTQGGASNYGYTF. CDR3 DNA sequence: TGTGCCAGCAGCACCCAAGGTGGTGCTTCTAACTATGGCTACACCTTC.

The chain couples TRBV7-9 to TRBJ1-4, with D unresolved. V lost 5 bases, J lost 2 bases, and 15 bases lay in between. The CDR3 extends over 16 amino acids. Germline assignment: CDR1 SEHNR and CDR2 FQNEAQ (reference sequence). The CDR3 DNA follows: TGTGCCAGCAGCCGTTGGACGACGGGTACTAATGAAAAACTGTTTTTT. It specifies CASSRWTTGTNEKLFF.